The 18 T cell receptor beta chains presented below share a single source sample, sequenced in a study of vaccination and CD4 T cells after COVID-19. The antigens for these receptors are not known. Scientists ran DNA taken from cultured CD4+ T cells through the Oncomine TCR Beta short-read assay for sequencing. MiXCR was run by TCRdb on the PCR reads, yielding one entry per CDR3 protein. The table lists some 10,000 distinct CDR3 sequences, roughly 64% of them singletons. Treatment specified: roughly ten-day PBMC culture with coronavirus spike peptide pools or control peptides (ViraFEST assay). Sequencing was carried out using CD4+ T cells from blood, cultured in vitro. These receptors all come from a human donor who had recovered from COVID-19.

CDR3: CASSLGNRQETQYF. CDR3 DNA: TGCGCCAGCAGCTTGGGTAACAGACAAGAGACCCAGTACTTC. This chain joins TRBV5-1 and TRBJ2-5; D unresolved. Germline V gene sequence: CDR1 SGHRS, CDR2 YFSETQ. V gave up 0 bases and J gave up 2 bases, with 8 bases separating them. The CDR3 consists of 14 residues.

The rearrangement joins TRBV2 to TRBJ2-7; D is unclear. The CDR3 runs 13 residues. Germline CDR1 is SNHLY and CDR2 is FYNNEI. V was trimmed by 6 bases and J by 2 bases, leaving 11 bases between them. The CDR3 is CASRGFRAYEQYF. The CDR3 DNA follows: TGTGCCAGCAGGGGATTCCGGGCCTACGAGCAGTACTTC.

V is TRBV2 and J is TRBJ2-3; 11 bases align to TRBD1. Germline V gene lookup returns CDR1 SNHLY and CDR2 FYNNEI. V lost 6 bases and J lost 3; bases outside the gene matches: 8. The CDR3 totals 16 residues. CDR3 loop: CASSMQGQGGTDTQYF. The CDR3 DNA sequence: TGTGCCAGCAGCATGCAGGGACAGGGGGGTACAGATACGCAGTATTTT. The entire variable domain, with the rest obtained from reference TRBV2 and TRBJ2-3, is as follows: EPEVTQTPSHQVTQMGQEVILRCVPISNHLYFYWYRQILGQKVEFLVSFYNNEISEKSEIFDDQFSVERPDGSNFTLKIRSTKLEDSAMYFCASSMQGQGGTDTQYFGPGTRLTVL.

This rearrangement joins TRBV6-2 or TRBV6-3 to TRBJ2-3, with 7 bases that match TRBD1. The germline V gene encodes CDR1 MNHEY and CDR2 SVGEGT. The J segment lost 1 base and the V segment lost 6 bases, leaving 4 bases of the junction unmatched. This CDR3 region has 14 residues. CDR3 residues: CASRTDRGTDTQYF. The CDR3 DNA sequence: TGTGCCAGCAGAACCGACAGGGGCACAGATACGCAGTATTTT.

The count of this clonotype is one. V is TRBV5-4 and J is TRBJ1-2; 9 bases are shared with TRBD1. V dropped 0 bases and J dropped 6; count of bases not matched to a gene: 6. This CDR3 comprises 15 residues. Germline V gene lookup returns CDR1 SGHNT and CDR2 YYREEE (reference sequence). In nucleotides, the CDR3 is TGTGCCAGCAGCTTGGGGGGACAGGGAGGAAATGGCTACACCTTC. It is translated as CASSLGGQGGNGYTF.

V usage is TRBV20-1 and J usage is TRBJ2-3, with D maybe TRBD2 (8 bases). Germline V CDR1 and CDR2: DFQATT, SNEGSKA (reference sequence). Trimming stripped 5 bases from V and 6 bases from J, with 21 bases between. The CDR3 runs 15 residues. CDR3 nucleotides: TGCAGTGCTCGAGGGGGCGGGGGGTCTCCCGATACGCAGTATTTT. Residues: CSARGGGGSPDTQYF.

The rearrangement uses TRBV6-5 and TRBJ1-2; D uncertain. Trimming pared 0 bases from V and 2 bases from J, leaving 7 bases between. Germline V gene sequence: CDR1 MNHEY, CDR2 SVGAGI. This CDR3 is built from 14 residues. The CDR3 spells CASSYSGGNYGYTF. As DNA, the CDR3 is TGTGCCAGCAGTTACTCAGGTGGAAACTATGGCTACACCTTC.

The chain uses TRBV6-4 and TRBJ2-3; possibly TRBD1 for D (6 bases). V lost 0 bases and J 6 bases, leaving 13 bases between the germline ends. The germline V gene encodes CDR1 MRHNA and CDR2 SNTAGT. CDR3 length: 15 amino acids. The CDR3 loop is CASSDSNRVTDTQYF. CDR3 in DNA: TGTGCCAGCAGTGACTCGAACAGGGTTACGGATACGCAGTATTTT.

J is TRBJ1-1 and V is TRBV12-3 or TRBV12-4, with a possible D match to TRBD1 (5 bases). The germline V and J ends were trimmed by 5 bases and 3 bases, with 13 bases remaining between them. The CDR3 covers 14 residues. This CDR3 reads CASSGTRRDTEAFF. CDR3 nucleotides: TGTGCCAGCAGTGGGACCCGGAGGGACACTGAAGCTTTCTTT.

The CDR3 protein is CASTQGQGYTGELFF. The CDR3 coding sequence is TGTGCCAGCACTCAAGGACAGGGTTACACCGGGGAGCTGTTTTTT. The V call is TRBV2, the J call TRBJ2-2; 8 bases align to TRBD1. Germline V lookup: CDR1 SNHLY, CDR2 FYNNEI. The V gene end was trimmed by 7 bases and the J gene end by 3 bases; junction bases not matched to a gene: 7. This CDR3 contains 15 residues.

V is TRBV7-2 and J is TRBJ1-5, with unresolved D. V lost 2 bases, J lost 1 base, and 6 bases lay in between. There are 14 residues in the CDR3. CDR1 is SGHTA, CDR2 FQGNSA, per germline. The CDR3, as DNA: TGTGCCAGCAGCTTAACACAAAGCAATCAGCCCCAGCATTTT. It codes for CASSLTQSNQPQHF.

This chain joins TRBV19 and TRBJ1-5; no definite D call. The CDR3 is 15 amino acids. V lost 1 base and J 4 bases, leaving 11 bases between the germline ends. Germline CDR1 and CDR2: LNHDA and SQIVND (reference sequence). CDR3 DNA: TGTGCCAGTAGTATAGGGGGTCAGATAAATCAGCCCCAGCATTTT. This translates into CASSIGGQINQPQHF.

This clonotype is medium-sized (0.01 to 0.1%) in the sample. The rearrangement joins TRBV6-1 to TRBJ2-7; D remains unclear. The V gene's germline CDR1 is MNHNS and CDR2 SASEGT. Between the trimmed V and J ends, which lost 3 bases and 1 base, there was a span of 10 bases. This CDR3 has 14 residues. The CDR3, as DNA: TGTGCCAGCAGTGACTTTAGAGGTTCCTACGAGCAGTACTTC. Encoded protein: CASSDFRGSYEQYF.

This clonotype has a handful of counts. The chain combines TRBV6-1 with TRBJ1-1; D gene ambiguous. Germline V CDR1 and CDR2: MNHNS, SASEGT. Trimming removed 5 bases from V and 1 base from J, with 11 bases in between. CDR3 length equals 14 residues. The CDR3 protein is CASSNSLTNTEAFF. The CDR3 DNA reads as TGTGCCAGCAGTAACAGCCTAACGAACACTGAAGCTTTCTTT.

V is TRBV7-9 and J is TRBJ2-2; 9 bases align to TRBD1. This CDR3 has 16 residues. V lost 0 bases, J lost 2 bases, and 1 base stayed unmatched. The germline V gene encodes CDR1 SEHNR and CDR2 FQNEAQ (reference sequence). DNA of the CDR3: TGTGCCAGCAGCTTAGCGACAGGGGGAAACACCGGGGAGCTGTTTTTT. Its translation is CASSLATGGNTGELFF.

The gene calls are TRBV19 and TRBJ1-2; no definite D call. Germline V gene sequence: CDR1 LNHDA, CDR2 SQIVND (reference sequence). CDR3 length: 15 residues. V gave up 2 bases and J gave up 6 bases, with 16 bases separating them. This CDR3 is CASSIFGRRPDGYTF. Here the CDR3 DNA reads TGTGCCAGTAGTATATTCGGACGGCGGCCCGATGGCTACACCTTC.

V usage is TRBV7-9 and J usage is TRBJ2-3; D call uncertain. V was pared by 3 bases and J by 1 base, with 2 bases between. CDR3 length equals 12 residues. Germline V gene data show CDR1 as SEHNR and CDR2 as FQNEAQ (reference sequence). CDR3 protein: CASSFGTDTQYF. CDR3 in DNA: TGTGCCAGCAGCTTCGGCACAGATACGCAGTATTTT.

This chain joins TRBV6-1 and TRBJ1-4, with a possible D match to TRBD1 (5 bases). The CDR3 is 15 amino acids. V lost 6 bases and J lost 10, with 21 bases in between. Germline V lookup: CDR1 MNHNS, CDR2 SASEGT. CDR3 region: CASRDERQREGKLFF. CDR3 DNA sequence: TGTGCCAGCAGAGACGAGAGACAGCGAGAGGGAAAACTGTTTTTT.